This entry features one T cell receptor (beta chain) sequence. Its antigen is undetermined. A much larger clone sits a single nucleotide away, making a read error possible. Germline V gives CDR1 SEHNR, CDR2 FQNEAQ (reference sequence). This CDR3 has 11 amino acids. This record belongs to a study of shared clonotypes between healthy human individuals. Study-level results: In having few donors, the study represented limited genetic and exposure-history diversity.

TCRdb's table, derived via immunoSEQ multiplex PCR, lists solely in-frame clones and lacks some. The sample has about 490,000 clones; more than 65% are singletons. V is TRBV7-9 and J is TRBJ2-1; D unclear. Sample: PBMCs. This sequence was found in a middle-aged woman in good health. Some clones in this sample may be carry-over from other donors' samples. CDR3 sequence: CASGLDGWPFF. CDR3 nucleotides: TGTGCCAGCGGCTTAGACGGGTGGCCGTTCTTC.